Following are 25 T cell receptor beta chains from one sample sequenced in a study of human T cells and chemical hapten exposure. Time point specified: patch test 1, 2 weeks after DPC sensitization. This sample's treatment: therapeutic diphenylcyclopropenone sensitization with weekly scalp DPC. TCRdb recomputed calls from the RACE reads with MiXCR, one row per CDR3 protein. The sample has 150,000 to 200,000 distinct CDR3 sequences; around 13% are singletons. The sample consisted of whole blood, taken in connection with sensitization to the hapten diphenylcyclopropenone (DPC). The receptors originated from a woman between 25 and 40 years old with alopecia areata. Some clones in this sample may be carry-over from other donors' samples.

The chain recombines TRBV27 with TRBJ1-1; TRBD1 might be the D (5 bases). The CDR3 sequence is 13 residues long. V was cut by 3 bases and J by 4 bases, with 9 bases left in between. CDR1 and CDR2 from the germline V gene are MNHEY and SMNVEV (reference sequence). The CDR3 nucleotides read TGTGCCAGCAGTTTGCTGGGGACCACTGAAGCTTTCTTT. Translated: CASSLLGTTEAFF.

The chain uses TRBV4-3 and TRBJ1-1; D perhaps matches TRBD1 (5 bases). Per the germline V gene, CDR1 is LGHNA and CDR2 is YSLEER. This CDR3 spans 14 amino acids. Trimming cost V 1 base and J 4 bases, with 10 bases left between them. CDR3 DNA: TGCGCCAGCAGCCAAGTGCCGGGGCTCACTGAAGCTTTCTTT. It codes for CASSQVPGLTEAFF.

In this sample, this clonotype turned up a few times. The chain joins TRBV20-1 to TRBJ2-5; TRBD2 matches 8 bases. V lost 0 bases to trimming and J lost 4 bases; unmatched junction nucleotides: 7. The germline V gene encodes CDR1 DFQATT and CDR2 SNEGSKA (reference sequence). The CDR3 contains 15 residues. The CDR3 sequence is CSARDRLAGRETQYF. The CDR3 DNA is TGCAGTGCTAGAGATCGTCTAGCGGGTCGAGAGACCCAGTACTTC.

The genes are TRBV4-2 and TRBJ2-1; D not resolved. The V gene's germline CDR1 is LGHNA and CDR2 YNFKEQ. This CDR3 contains 20 residues. Trimming shortened V by 0 bases and J by 0 bases, and 21 bases separated the two germline ends. The CDR3: CASSQDGRLRTVPSYNEQFF. Written as DNA, the CDR3 is TGTGCCAGCAGCCAAGACGGGCGGTTGAGGACGGTACCCTCCTACAATGAGCAGTTCTTC.

The CDR3 DNA is TGTGCCTGCCCCCGGACACCGAACACCGGGGAGCTGTTTTTT. Translation gives CACPRTPNTGELFF. V gene TRBV30 combines with J gene TRBJ2-2, with D tentatively TRBD1 (5 bases). The CDR3 length is 14 residues. With 6 bases removed from V and 0 bases from J, the gap between germline ends came to 11 bases. CDR1 GTSNPN and CDR2 SVGIG come from the germline V gene (reference sequence).

This clonotype was found many times. The CDR3 sequence is CSARDKTEEAFF. CDR3 coding DNA: TGCAGTGCTAGAGATAAAACAGAGGAAGCTTTCTTT. The chain is built from TRBV20-1 and TRBJ1-1; D unresolved. CDR1 and CDR2 from the germline V gene are DFQATT and SNEGSKA (reference sequence). The germline V and J ends were trimmed by 0 bases and 8 bases, with 10 bases remaining between them. CDR3 size: 12 residues.

This clonotype was recorded a few times. This CDR3 is CAARTTRSYEQYF. The CDR3 DNA follows: TGTGCCGCCAGGACTACGCGCTCCTACGAGCAGTACTTC. This chain uses TRBV6-2 or TRBV6-3 with TRBJ2-7; D is possibly TRBD2 (6 bases). From germline, CDR1 is MNHEY and CDR2 SVGEGT. Trimming cost V 11 bases and J 0 bases, with 14 bases left between them. The CDR3 has 13 residues.

This clonotype was counted only a few times. The chain's CDR3 is CSVEEVQGAQETQYF. The CDR3 DNA reads as TGCAGCGTTGAAGAGGTACAGGGGGCCCAAGAGACCCAGTACTTC. The genes are TRBV29-1 and TRBJ2-5, with 9 bases fitting TRBD1. The germline V gene encodes CDR1 SQVTM and CDR2 ANQGSEA. This CDR3 has 15 amino acids. With V trimmed by 0 bases and J by 1 base, 3 bases remained unmatched.

The rearrangement uses TRBV20-1 and TRBJ2-5; maybe TRBD2 (7 bases). The CDR3 has 15 residues. Trimming removed 5 bases from V and 2 bases from J, with 18 bases in between. CDR1 is DFQATT, CDR2 SNEGSKA, per germline (reference sequence). The CDR3 coding sequence is TGCAGTGCTTACGAACGGGGGGCTCCTCAAGAGACCCAGTACTTC. Translating gives CSAYERGAPQETQYF.

This chain uses TRBV7-9 with TRBJ1-2; tentative D call: TRBD1 (5 bases). Germline CDR1 SEHNR, CDR2 FQNEAQ (reference sequence). The ends were cut back, 5 bases at V and 2 bases at J, with 12 bases in the middle. The CDR3 covers 14 residues. The CDR3 spells CASSTDGGNYGYTF. CDR3 sequence (DNA): TGTGCCAGCAGCACAGACGGGGGGAACTATGGCTACACCTTC.

This clonotype was seen ten or more times. The chain couples TRBV2 to TRBJ2-5; D remains unclear. Germline V CDR1 and CDR2: SNHLY, FYNNEI. Trimming cost V 1 base and J 1 base, with 10 bases left between them. CDR3 length equals 15 residues. The CDR3 DNA reads TGTGCCAGCAGTGAAGATCGACAACGCCAAGAGACCCAGTACTTC. It yields the protein CASSEDRQRQETQYF.

The chain uses TRBV19 and TRBJ1-2; D is uncertain. The CDR3 loop spans 12 amino acids. The germline gives CDR1 LNHDA, CDR2 SQIVND (reference sequence). Trimming removed 3 bases from V and 8 bases from J, with 10 bases in between. The chain's CDR3 is CASSMLGGGYTF. For the CDR3, the DNA is TGTGCCAGTAGTATGCTGGGAGGCGGCTACACCTTC. The complete variable domain, with remaining parts taken from reference TRBV19 and TRBJ1-2, reads DGGITQSPKYLFRKEGQNVTLSCEQNLNHDAMYWYRQDPGQGLRLIYYSQIVNDFQKGDIAEGYSVSREKKESFPLTVTSAQKNPTAFYLCASSMLGGGYTFGSGTRLTVV.

This clonotype has just a few counts. V gene TRBV4-3 combines with J gene TRBJ2-5, with D perhaps matching TRBD1 (6 bases). With 6 bases removed from V and 2 bases from J, the gap between germline ends came to 16 bases. CDR1 is LGHNA, CDR2 YSLEER, per germline. This CDR3 region has 15 residues. The CDR3 sequence: CASSRQAERQETQYF. For the CDR3, the DNA is TGCGCCAGCAGTAGACAGGCAGAACGACAAGAGACCCAGTACTTC.

This clonotype was seen only a few times. J is TRBJ2-2 and V is TRBV11-2; no firm D call. Germline CDR1 is SGHAT and CDR2 is FQNNGV. The CDR3 spans 13 residues. Trimming pared 5 bases from V and 4 bases from J, leaving 8 bases between. The CDR3 sequence is CASSVHTTGELFF. DNA for the CDR3: TGTGCCAGCAGCGTCCATACCACCGGGGAGCTGTTTTTT.

The V gene is TRBV4-2, the J gene TRBJ2-2, with D perhaps matching TRBD1 (6 bases). V dropped 4 bases and J dropped 4 bases, with 16 bases sitting between them. The CDR3 is 16 amino acids. Germline values: CDR1 LGHNA, CDR2 YNFKEQ. The CDR3 nucleotides read TGTGCCAGCAGCCCCACCGGGACATCGTTCACCGGGGAGCTGTTTTTT. It is translated as CASSPTGTSFTGELFF.

V usage is TRBV6-1 and J usage is TRBJ2-1; D remains ambiguous. Germline V gene lookup returns CDR1 MNHNS and CDR2 SASEGT. Trimming took off 7 bases at V and 10 bases at J, with 17 bases between the two ends. This CDR3 has 13 amino acids. The CDR3 bases are TGTGCCAGCAACCAACTATCCCTAGGAGAGCAGTTCTTC. Protein product: CASNQLSLGEQFF.

The chain employs TRBV5-1 and TRBJ1-6; D might be TRBD1 (5 bases). The CDR3 has 14 residues. The V gene lost 0 bases and the J gene lost 6 bases, with 7 bases spanning the gap. CDR1 is SGHRS, CDR2 YFSETQ, per germline. This chain's CDR3 is CASSLGTLNSPLHF. Written as DNA, the CDR3 is TGCGCCAGCAGCTTGGGGACACTTAATTCACCCCTCCACTTT.

This clonotype came up a few times. V gene TRBV7-9 combines with J gene TRBJ2-7; D is perhaps TRBD2 (5 bases). The CDR3 totals 14 residues. Trimming removed 5 bases at V and 6 bases at J, with 17 bases between. Germline CDR1 and CDR2: SEHNR and FQNEAQ (reference sequence). CDR3: CASSPERGQPEQYF. The CDR3 bases are TGTGCCAGCAGCCCCGAACGAGGGCAACCCGAGCAGTACTTC.

The V call is TRBV7-9, the J call TRBJ2-5; the match to TRBD1 covers 8 bases. This CDR3 comprises 13 residues. V shed 6 bases, J shed 4 bases, and the junction held 4 bases outside the gene matches. Germline loops: CDR1 SEHNR, CDR2 FQNEAQ (reference sequence). Here the CDR3 DNA reads TGTGCCAGCAGACCAACAGGGGGAGAGACCCAGTACTTC. Protein product: CASRPTGGETQYF.

A few counts support this clonotype. This chain uses TRBV19 with TRBJ1-2; no firm D call. V lost 7 bases and J 4 bases, leaving 13 bases between the germline ends. Germline V gene lookup returns CDR1 LNHDA and CDR2 SQIVND (reference sequence). CDR3 length: 13 amino acids. In DNA, the CDR3 is TGTGCCAGTAACCCGATCGGGAGCTATGGCTACACCTTC. It yields the protein CASNPIGSYGYTF.

In this sample, this clonotype turned up a few times. The J gene is TRBJ1-1, the V gene TRBV12-3 or TRBV12-4; D gene uncertain. This CDR3 has 16 residues. Trimming removed 5 bases from V and 5 bases from J, with 21 bases in between. The CDR3 reads CASSPLHITGRTEAFF. CDR3 DNA sequence: TGTGCCAGCAGTCCTCTCCATATCACTGGAAGGACTGAAGCTTTCTTT.

The V and J genes are TRBV7-6 and TRBJ2-1; perhaps TRBD2 as D (6 bases). The V end lost 5 bases, the J end lost 5 bases, and 19 bases lay between the germline ends. CDR1 SGHVS and CDR2 FNYEAQ come from the germline V gene. This CDR3 comprises 16 residues. This CDR3 is CASSPSTGGINNEQFF. The CDR3 DNA sequence: TGTGCCAGCAGCCCCTCGACGGGCGGGATTAACAATGAGCAGTTCTTC.

This chain uses TRBV20-1 with TRBJ2-7; tentative D call: TRBD1 (5 bases). The germline V gene encodes CDR1 DFQATT and CDR2 SNEGSKA (reference sequence). Between the trimmed V and J ends, which lost 0 bases and 4 bases, there was a span of 19 bases. The CDR3 covers 16 residues. The CDR3 DNA reads as TGCAGTGCTAGAGATTTTTTTGGTGAAGGGGCATACGAGCAGTACTTC. Translation gives CSARDFFGEGAYEQYF.

This clonotype was observed a few times. The chain couples TRBV12-3 or TRBV12-4 to TRBJ1-2; D gene uncertain. This CDR3 region has 14 residues. The V and J ends lost 6 bases and 4 bases respectively, with 15 bases between them. The CDR3: CASSPSAHAYGYTF. Written as DNA, the CDR3 is TGTGCCAGCAGCCCCTCCGCCCACGCCTATGGCTACACCTTC.

This clonotype was seen repeatedly, ten times or more. The chain carries TRBV4-1 and TRBJ1-1, with D hard to call. Per the germline V gene, CDR1 is MGHRA and CDR2 is YSYEKL. This CDR3 region has 16 residues. V lost 1 base and J lost 6, with 18 bases in between. CDR3 in DNA: TGCGCCAGCAGCCAAGTTTATGAGGAGTGGGCCGCTGAAGCTTTCTTT. Encoded protein: CASSQVYEEWAAEAFF.